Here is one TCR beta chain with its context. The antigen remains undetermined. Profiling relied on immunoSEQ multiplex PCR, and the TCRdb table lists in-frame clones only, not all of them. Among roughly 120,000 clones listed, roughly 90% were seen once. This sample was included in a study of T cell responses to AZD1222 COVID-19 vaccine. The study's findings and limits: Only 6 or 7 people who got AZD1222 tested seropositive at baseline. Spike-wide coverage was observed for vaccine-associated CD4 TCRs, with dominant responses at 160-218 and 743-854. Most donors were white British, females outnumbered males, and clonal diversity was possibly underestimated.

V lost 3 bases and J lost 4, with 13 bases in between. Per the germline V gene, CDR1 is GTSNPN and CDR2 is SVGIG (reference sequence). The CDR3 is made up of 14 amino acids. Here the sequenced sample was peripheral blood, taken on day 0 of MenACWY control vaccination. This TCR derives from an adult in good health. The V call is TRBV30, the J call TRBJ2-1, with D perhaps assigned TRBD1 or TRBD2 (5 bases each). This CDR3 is CAWSPRDQYNEQFF. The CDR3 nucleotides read TGTGCCTGGAGCCCCCGGGACCAGTACAATGAGCAGTTCTTC.